The 30 T cell receptor beta chains reported below all come from one sample, sequenced in a study of cytomegalovirus exposure and HLA in healthy donors. The PCR used 60 Vbeta and 13 Jbeta primers. Using immunoSEQ multiplex PCR, the repertoire was profiled, and TCRdb retains in-frame clones only, with some absent. The sample carries 120,000 to 150,000 clones, over 70% recorded once. The sequencing sample was made of PBMCs. The receptors were gathered from a woman aged 40 to 50 in good health and CMV-seronegative.

J is TRBJ2-7 and V is TRBV6-4; maybe TRBD2 (5 bases). V lost 5 bases to trimming and J lost 6 bases, with 14 bases between them. The CDR3 covers 13 residues. Germline CDR1 reads MRHNA; CDR2 reads SNTAGT. CDR3 sequence (DNA): TGTGCCAGCAGTTCAGGACCCGAGGGCGAGCAGTACTTC. Amino acid sequence: CASSSGPEGEQYF.

The chain recombines TRBV6-1 with TRBJ1-6; 9 nucleotides align to TRBD1. Germline V gene data show CDR1 as MNHNS and CDR2 as SASEGT. This CDR3 region has 17 residues. Trimming removed 3 bases from V and 7 bases from J; junction bases left unmatched: 10. CDR3 DNA sequence: TGTGCCAGCAGTGACGGACAGGGGCTATCGTGGAATTCACCCCTCCACTTT. Translated, it gives CASSDGQGLSWNSPLHF.

The chain joins TRBV28 to TRBJ1-2, with D possibly TRBD1 on 6 matching bases. The CDR3 length is 17 residues. Per germline, CDR1 MDHEN and CDR2 SYDVKM. Trimming left V 5 bases short and J 3 bases short, with 22 bases between. The CDR3, as DNA: TGTGCCAGCAGTGCCATCCGGGACACAAGATTGGACTATGGCTACACCTTC. Its protein is CASSAIRDTRLDYGYTF.

The chain couples TRBV12-5 to TRBJ2-2, with 8 bases identical to TRBD1. V dropped 1 base and J dropped 7; count of bases not matched to a gene: 8. Germline loops: CDR1 LGHNT, CDR2 FRNRAP. The CDR3 length is 16 residues. The CDR3 region is CASGLGQGANGGELFF. CDR3 DNA: TGTGCTAGTGGTTTGGGGCAGGGGGCGAACGGCGGGGAGCTGTTTTTT.

The genes are TRBV2 and TRBJ2-5; 8 bases fit TRBD1. Judging by the DNA end, TRBJ2-7 fits better; the J call may be wrong. The CDR3 has 14 residues. CDR1 is SNHLY and CDR2 is FYNNEI in the germline V gene. For the CDR3, the DNA is TGTGCCAGCAGTGTTGACAGGGACAGGTACGAGCAGTACTTC. It specifies CASSVDRDRYEQYF.

CDR3 residues: CATSRVAGRSSTDTQYF. The CDR3 DNA reads TGTGCCACCAGCAGAGTAGCGGGACGCTCTAGCACAGATACGCAGTATTTT. V gene TRBV15 combines with J gene TRBJ2-3, with TRBD2 matching 8 bases. Trimming at V came to 1 base and at J to 0 bases, leaving 6 bases not matched to a gene. The V gene's germline CDR1 is LNHNV and CDR2 YYDKDF (reference sequence). The CDR3 loop spans 17 amino acids.

J is TRBJ1-2 and V is TRBV2; 7 bases are a match to TRBD1. CDR1 and CDR2 from the germline V gene are SNHLY and FYNNEI. V lost 10 bases and J lost 8; bases outside the gene matches: 16. The CDR3 is 14 residues long. The CDR3 spells CATFPQGLVRGYTF. The CDR3 DNA reads as TGTGCCACCTTTCCACAGGGGCTGGTGAGAGGCTACACCTTC.

The V and J genes are TRBV2 and TRBJ2-1; possibly TRBD2 for D (6 bases). Trimming shortened V by 5 bases and J by 0 bases, and 14 bases separated the two germline ends. The CDR3 is made up of 16 amino acids. Looked up from germline, CDR1 is SNHLY and CDR2 is FYNNEI. The CDR3 nucleotides are TGTGCCAGCAGTCAGCCGGCGCGGGACTCCTACAATGAGCAGTTCTTC. Its translation: CASSQPARDSYNEQFF.

The V gene is TRBV18, the J gene TRBJ2-7, with a possible D match to TRBD1 (5 bases). The CDR3 is 17 residues long. Germline V CDR1 and CDR2: KGHSH, LQKENI. V lost 2 bases and J lost 0, with 17 bases in between. This chain's CDR3 is CASSPRQPAASSYEQYF. Written as DNA, the CDR3 is TGTGCCAGCTCACCAAGACAGCCCGCTGCCAGCTCCTACGAGCAGTACTTC.

The chain employs TRBV30 and TRBJ1-2; D call uncertain. CDR1 is GTSNPN, CDR2 SVGIG, per germline (reference sequence). Trimming removed 0 bases at V and 7 bases at J, with 9 bases between. The CDR3 runs to 12 residues. Here the CDR3 DNA reads TGTGCCTGGAGTGTGCTGAGAGGTGGCTACACCTTC. Encoded protein: CAWSVLRGGYTF.

This chain links TRBV10-3 with TRBJ2-2; D possibly corresponds to TRBD1 (6 bases). There are 16 residues in the CDR3. Trimming stripped 11 bases from V and 0 bases from J, with 19 bases between. The germline CDR1 and CDR2 sequences are ENHRY and SYGVKD. The CDR3 sequence: CAVERSGAPNTGELFF. CDR3 DNA sequence: TGTGCCGTCGAGCGCTCAGGGGCCCCGAACACCGGGGAGCTGTTTTTT.

Notes on this clone: Additional DNA sequences in this sample encode the identical CDR3. The rearrangement joins TRBV7-9 to TRBJ2-2; TRBD1 is a possible D gene (6 bases). This CDR3 has 15 residues. V shed 2 bases and J shed 2 bases, with 9 bases lying between them. Looked up from germline, CDR1 is SEHNR and CDR2 is FQNEAQ (reference sequence). CDR3 loop: CASSLQGSNTGELFF. CDR3 bases: TGTGCCAGCAGCTTACAGGGGAGTAACACCGGGGAGCTGTTTTTT. The entire variable domain, with the rest obtained from reference TRBV7-9 and TRBJ2-2, is as follows: DTGVSQNPRHKITKRGQNVTFRCDPISEHNRLYWYRQTLGQGPEFLTYFQNEAQLEKSRLLSDRFSAERPKGSFSTLEIQRTEQGDSAMYLCASSLQGSNTGELFFGEGSRLTVL.

J is TRBJ1-5 and V is TRBV10-2; D remains ambiguous. There are 14 residues in the CDR3. V gave up 3 bases and J gave up 5 bases, with 11 bases separating them. Germline values: CDR1 WSHSY, CDR2 SAAADI. CDR3: CASSEARVYQPQHF. In DNA form, the CDR3 reads TGCGCCAGCAGTGAAGCCCGGGTTTATCAGCCCCAGCATTTT.

This rearrangement joins TRBV27 to TRBJ1-1; 8 bases map to TRBD1. The germline CDR1 and CDR2 sequences are MNHEY and SMNVEV (reference sequence). The CDR3 is 13 amino acids. Trimming cost V 6 bases and J 6 bases; bases outside gene matches: 6. The CDR3 bases are TGTGCCAGCAGGAGACAGGGGCCCTCTGAAGCTTTCTTT. Translating it yields CASRRQGPSEAFF.

The rearrangement uses TRBV7-9 and TRBJ1-5; weak D call: TRBD1 (6 bases). V shed 1 base and J shed 4 bases, with 11 bases lying between them. Germline V gene sequence: CDR1 SEHNR, CDR2 FQNEAQ (reference sequence). The CDR3 consists of 15 residues. CDR3 sequence reads: CASSLGAGVNQPQHF. DNA for the CDR3: TGTGCCAGCAGCTTAGGCGCAGGGGTAAATCAGCCCCAGCATTTT.

This clone was counted only a few times. This chain uses TRBV11-2 with TRBJ2-7; D not certain. This CDR3 spans 14 amino acids. Per the germline V gene, CDR1 is SGHAT and CDR2 is FQNNGV. V dropped 4 bases and J dropped 2 bases, with 12 bases sitting between them. CDR3 loop: CASSSHLHPYEQYF. For the CDR3, the DNA is TGTGCCAGCAGCTCACACCTTCATCCCTACGAGCAGTACTTC.

Details on this clone: The junction and the germline gene differ at one end; a read error may be behind it. The rearrangement links TRBV7-9 to TRBJ1-2; the D is unclear. The CDR3 has 17 amino acids. Germline V lookup: CDR1 SEHNR, CDR2 FQNEAQ (reference sequence). The CDR3 region is CSSSSPGGTTINYGYTF. The CDR3 nucleotides are TGTTCCAGCAGCTCCCCCGGTGGTACGACTATTAACTATGGCTACACCTTC.

The V call is TRBV7-9, the J call TRBJ2-3, with 7 bases matching TRBD2. V lost 5 bases, J lost 4 bases, and 12 bases stayed unmatched. This CDR3 spans 16 amino acids. Per the germline V gene, CDR1 is SEHNR and CDR2 is FQNEAQ (reference sequence). This CDR3 reads CASSRRGGRAPDTQYF. CDR3 coding DNA: TGTGCCAGCAGCCGCCGTGGGGGGAGGGCCCCAGATACGCAGTATTTT.

This sequence joins TRBV6-5 and TRBJ2-7, with TRBD1 matching over 10 bases. The J segment lost 6 bases and the V segment lost 6 bases, leaving 5 bases of the junction unmatched. CDR1 is MNHEY, CDR2 SVGAGI, per germline. The CDR3 contains 13 residues. CDR3 amino acids: CASRRTGGTEQYF. CDR3 DNA sequence: TGTGCCAGCAGGCGGACAGGGGGTACCGAGCAGTACTTC.

This clone was seen many times. The chain uses TRBV9 and TRBJ2-7; perhaps TRBD2 as D (7 bases). Germline CDR1 SGDLS, CDR2 YYNGEE. The V end was cut by 0 bases, the J end by 6 bases, with 13 bases between. The CDR3 is 14 residues long. The CDR3 nucleotides read TGTGCCAGCAGCGTAGCTCCGGGGGGCCGCGAGCAGTACTTC. This translates into CASSVAPGGREQYF.

The rearrangement uses TRBV13 and TRBJ1-1; 9 bases map to TRBD1. The germline V gene encodes CDR1 PRHDT and CDR2 FYEKMQ (reference sequence). Trimming took 5 bases from V and 4 from J; bases not matched to a gene: 11. CDR3 size: 16 residues. CDR3 region: CASSALWTGVPTEAFF. CDR3 sequence (DNA): TGTGCCAGCAGCGCTCTTTGGACAGGGGTCCCCACTGAAGCTTTCTTT.

The rearrangement uses TRBV6-1 and TRBJ1-4; 7 bases agree with TRBD1. The CDR3 is made up of 14 amino acids. J was trimmed by 8 bases and V by 8 bases; bases with no gene match: 11. Per germline, CDR1 MNHNS and CDR2 SASEGT. The CDR3 spells CASELRQGVEKLFF. CDR3 bases: TGTGCCAGCGAGCTCCGACAGGGTGTCGAAAAACTGTTTTTT.

This clone has only one observation. The chain combines TRBV7-8 with TRBJ2-7; D is ambiguous. This CDR3 region has 15 residues. The ends were cut back, 0 bases at V and 7 bases at J, with 16 bases in the middle. The V gene's germline CDR1 is SGHVS and CDR2 FQNEAQ. The CDR3 reads CASSLAGSRFYEQYF. The CDR3 DNA reads as TGTGCCAGCAGCTTAGCTGGCTCGAGGTTTTATGAGCAGTACTTC.

V and J are TRBV5-1 and TRBJ2-3; 10 bases match TRBD2. The CDR3 is 16 residues long. V lost 0 bases to trimming and J lost 1 base; unmatched junction nucleotides: 2. The germline CDR1 and CDR2 sequences are SGHRS and YFSETQ. CDR3 coding DNA: TGCGCCAGCAGCTTGGCCACTAGCGGGGGCACAGATACGCAGTATTTT. Translating gives CASSLATSGGTDTQYF.

J is TRBJ2-1 and V is TRBV4-1; D is possibly TRBD1 (6 bases). The germline V gene encodes CDR1 MGHRA and CDR2 YSYEKL. This CDR3 has 18 amino acids. Trimming took 3 bases from V and 3 from J, leaving 21 bases between them. Here the CDR3 reads CASSHTLPDSPDYNEQFF. The DNA of the CDR3 is TGCGCCAGCAGCCACACACTTCCGGACAGCCCCGACTACAATGAGCAGTTCTTC.

The rearrangement links TRBV5-6 to TRBJ2-3, with TRBD2 matching over 7 bases. The germline CDR1 and CDR2 sequences are SGHDT and YYEEEE. With 0 bases clipped from V and 11 bases from J, the junction kept 6 bases outside the gene matches. The CDR3 has 13 residues. CDR3 in DNA: TGTGCCAGCAGCTTGGGTCGTGGGGGGGAGCAGTATTTT. This sequence encodes CASSLGRGGEQYF.

The rearrangement joins TRBV9 to TRBJ2-2; D gene ambiguous. CDR1 and CDR2 from the germline V gene are SGDLS and YYNGEE. The V end lost 7 bases, the J end lost 2 bases, and 9 bases lay between the germline ends. The CDR3 contains 13 residues. Here the CDR3 reads CASANRNTGELFF. The CDR3 region has the DNA TGTGCCAGCGCGAACCGAAACACCGGGGAGCTGTTTTTT.

The gene calls are TRBV19 and TRBJ1-1; D may be TRBD1 (6 bases). The CDR3 consists of 14 residues. With 6 bases removed from V and 11 bases from J, the gap between germline ends came to 22 bases. In germline, CDR1 is LNHDA, CDR2 SQIVND (reference sequence). As DNA, the CDR3 is TGTGCCAGTAGATTGGACAGCGGTCGGGATTCGGCTTTCTTT. Encoded protein: CASRLDSGRDSAFF.

The CDR3 nucleotides read TGTGCCAGCATGGCCTACCGGGACTTTTCCTACGAGCAGTACTTC. It specifies CASMAYRDFSYEQYF. This chain connects TRBV2 to TRBJ2-5, with D possibly being TRBD2 (6 bases). The J call is in doubt because the DNA end fits TRBJ2-7 better. This CDR3 is built from 15 residues. Germline V gene data show CDR1 as SNHLY and CDR2 as FYNNEI.

J is TRBJ1-5 and V is TRBV2; 7 bases fit TRBD1. The CDR3 runs to 13 residues. V dropped 8 bases and J dropped 4; count of bases not matched to a gene: 5. Germline CDR1 and CDR2: SNHLY and FYNNEI. DNA of the CDR3: TGTGCCAGCCTACAGGGGTCTAATCAGCCCCAGCATTTT. As protein: CASLQGSNQPQHF. Looking up the rest from reference TRBV2 and TRBJ1-5 gives the full variable domain: EPEVTQTPSHQVTQMGQEVILRCVPISNHLYFYWYRQILGQKVEFLVSFYNNEISEKSEIFDDQFSVERPDGSNFTLKIRSTKLEDSAMYFCASLQGSNQPQHFGDGTRLSIL.